Listed below are T cell receptor beta chains from one sample, sequenced in a study of blood T cell repertoires in COVID-19. Produced via immunoSEQ multiplex PCR; TCRdb's table is partial and in-frame only. The data contain around 280,000 clones, roughly 89% of them singletons. The sample consisted of PBMCs or T cells enriched from blood (not recorded which). All receptors come from a woman aged 40-49 years who had recovered from COVID-19. Each CDR3 is given with its conserved first and last residue. D genes are given only for firm matches. Some rows have no size entry. The others give once, few or many, or a class for an expanded clone.

d_call	j_call	clone_size	cdr3_length	v_call	cdr3_aa	cdr3_nt
NA	TRBJ2-3	NA	16	TRBV28	CASSLTTIRDTDTQYF	TGTGCCAGCAGTCTAACAACCATCCGGGACACAGATACGCAGTATTTT
NA	TRBJ1-2	NA	12	TRBV5-1	CASRSTGYGYTF	TGCGCCAGCAGGTCGACAGGATATGGCTACACCTTC
TRBD1	TRBJ2-6	NA	21	TRBV6-2/TRBV6-3	CASSYSRYGQGPFSGANVLTF	TGTGCCAGCAGTTACTCGAGGTATGGACAGGGGCCTTTCTCTGGGGCCAACGTCCTGACTTTC
TRBD2	TRBJ2-1	once	15	TRBV11-2	CASSLEGLAGGEQFF	TGTGCCAGCAGCTTAGAGGGGCTAGCGGGAGGGGAGCAGTTCTTC
TRBD2	TRBJ2-1	NA	19	TRBV24-1	CATSDLRASGRGAYNEQFF	TGTGCCACCAGTGATTTGCGGGCTAGCGGGAGAGGGGCCTACAATGAGCAGTTCTTC
NA	TRBJ2-1	NA	15	TRBV30	CACTQRRGDYNEQFF	TGTGCCTGCACCCAAAGGCGCGGAGACTACAATGAGCAGTTCTTC
NA	TRBJ1-2	NA	13	TRBV28	CASRGGAGDPCTF	TGTGCCAGCAGGGGGGGGGCAGGGGACCCCTGTACCTTC
NA	TRBJ1-3	NA	15	TRBV16	CASSQGLEAGNTIYF	TGTGCCAGCAGCCAAGGCCTGGAGGCTGGAAACACCATATATTTT
TRBD1	TRBJ2-2	NA	14	TRBV28	CASSLGQGFGELFF	TGTGCCAGCAGTTTGGGACAGGGATTCGGGGAGCTGTTTTTT
TRBD2	TRBJ2-7	NA	14	TRBV7-8	CASSSGLSQYEQYF	TGTGCCAGCAGCTCGGGACTATCCCAATACGAGCAGTACTTC
TRBD2	TRBJ2-1	NA	17	TRBV7-3	CASSLTSPAGGSHEQFF	TGTGCCAGCAGCTTAACGTCTCCAGCGGGAGGATCTCATGAGCAGTTCTTC
TRBD1	TRBJ2-1	NA	13	TRBV28	CASIPQGVNEQFF	TGTGCCAGCATACCTCAGGGGGTCAATGAGCAGTTCTTC
NA	TRBJ1-5	NA	14	TRBV10-3	CAISQEYSNQPQHF	TGTGCCATCAGCCAGGAATATAGCAATCAGCCCCAGCATTTT
TRBD2	TRBJ2-1	once	15	TRBV5-1	CASSLGTSGYNEQFF	TGCGCCAGCAGCCTCGGGACTAGCGGGTACAATGAGCAGTTCTTC
TRBD1	TRBJ1-2	once	15	TRBV3-1/TRBV3-2	CASSLRDRGAYGYTF	TGTGCCAGCAGCCTCCGGGACAGGGGGGCCTATGGCTACACCTTC
NA	TRBJ2-1	NA	11	TRBV6-5	CASSRYNEQFF	TGTGCCAGCAGCAGGTACAATGAGCAGTTCTTC
NA	TRBJ2-5	NA	13	TRBV12-5	CASGLGGQETQYF	TGTGCTAGTGGTCTTGGGGGGCAAGAGACCCAGTACTTC
NA	TRBJ1-6	NA	14	TRBV3-1/TRBV3-2	CASRLPVRGSPLHF	TGTGCCAGCAGGCTCCCGGTACGCGGTTCACCCCTCCACTTT
NA	TRBJ1-6	NA	13	TRBV6-5	CASSYQGQAALHF	TGTGCCAGCAGTTATCAGGGACAAGCGGCCCTCCACTTT
TRBD2	TRBJ2-7	NA	16	TRBV7-3	CASSQFLAAARDEQYF	TGTGCCAGCAGCCAGTTTCTAGCGGCAGCCCGAGACGAGCAGTACTTC
TRBD1	TRBJ1-1	NA	15	TRBV4-1	CASSQPTGSNTEAFF	TGCGCCAGCAGCCAACCGACAGGGTCGAACACTGAAGCTTTCTTT